This T cell receptor beta chain was documented in a study of shared clonotypes between healthy human individuals. Study as a whole: For every donor, three CD4 naive, three CD4 memory, two CD8 naive and one CD8 memory plates were used.

The table came from immunoSEQ multiplex PCR; TCRdb's copy has only in-frame clones and leaves some out. In the table there are some 320,000 clones, 87% of which are singletons. CDR1 is ENHRY and CDR2 is SYGVKD in the germline V gene. V was trimmed by 2 bases and J by 2 bases, leaving 10 bases between them. This CDR3 comprises 14 residues. As to this clone: Its target is not known.

General study points: Tissues were not sampled, only blood, and their repertoires likely differ. Rarefaction demonstrated incomplete sorted-subset sequencing despite large depth.

This TCR was sampled from a man younger than 35 in good health. The sample comprised memory CD8+ T cells sorted from blood. As to subset: CD45RO+ cells pooled with CCR7-negative TemRA cells. J is TRBJ2-7 and V is TRBV10-3; D is uncertain. In DNA form, the CDR3 reads TGTGCCATCAGTGAGCGACATGGGGCCTACGAGCAGTACTTC. It yields the protein CAISERHGAYEQYF.